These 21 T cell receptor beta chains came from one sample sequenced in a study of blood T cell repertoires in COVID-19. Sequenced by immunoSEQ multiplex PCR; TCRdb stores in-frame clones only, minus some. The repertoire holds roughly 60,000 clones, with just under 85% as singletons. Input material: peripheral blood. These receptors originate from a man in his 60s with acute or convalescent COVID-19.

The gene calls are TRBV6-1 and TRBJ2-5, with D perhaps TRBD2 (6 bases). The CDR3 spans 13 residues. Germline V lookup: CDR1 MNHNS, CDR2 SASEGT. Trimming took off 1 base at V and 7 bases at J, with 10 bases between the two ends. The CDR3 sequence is CASSEGRGRTQYF. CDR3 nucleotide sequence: TGTGCCAGCAGTGAAGGGCGGGGACGGACCCAGTACTTC.

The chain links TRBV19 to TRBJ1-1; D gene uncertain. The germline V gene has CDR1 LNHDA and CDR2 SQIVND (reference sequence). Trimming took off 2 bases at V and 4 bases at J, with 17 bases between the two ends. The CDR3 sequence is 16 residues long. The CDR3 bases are TGTGCCAGTAGTATAAAGAGGGCCCGGGCGGCCACTGAAGCTTTCTTT. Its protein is CASSIKRARAATEAFF.

In DNA form, the CDR3 reads TGTGCCAGCAGCTTAGAGGACTACACTGAAGCTTTCTTT. It encodes CASSLEDYTEAFF. The chain is built from TRBV11-2 and TRBJ1-1, with D unresolved. Germline loops: CDR1 SGHAT, CDR2 FQNNGV. The CDR3 is made up of 13 amino acids. Trimming left V 0 bases short and J 3 bases short, with 5 bases between.

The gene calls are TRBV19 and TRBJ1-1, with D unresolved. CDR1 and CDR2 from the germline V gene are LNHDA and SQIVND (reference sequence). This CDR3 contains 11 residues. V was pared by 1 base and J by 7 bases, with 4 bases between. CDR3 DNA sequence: TGTGCCAGTAGTATAGGGCTTGAAGCTTTCTTT. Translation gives CASSIGLEAFF.

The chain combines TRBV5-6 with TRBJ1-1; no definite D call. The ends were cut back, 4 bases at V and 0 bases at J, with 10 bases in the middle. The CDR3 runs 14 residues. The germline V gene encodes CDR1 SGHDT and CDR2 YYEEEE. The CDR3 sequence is CASSLISLNTEAFF. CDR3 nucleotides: TGTGCCAGCAGCCTGATTAGTCTGAACACTGAAGCTTTCTTT.

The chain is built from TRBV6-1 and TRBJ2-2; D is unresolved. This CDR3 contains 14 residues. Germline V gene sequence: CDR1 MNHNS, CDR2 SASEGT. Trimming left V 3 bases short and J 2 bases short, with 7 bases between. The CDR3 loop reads CASSETLNTGELFF. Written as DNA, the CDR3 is TGTGCCAGCAGTGAGACACTTAACACCGGGGAGCTGTTTTTT.

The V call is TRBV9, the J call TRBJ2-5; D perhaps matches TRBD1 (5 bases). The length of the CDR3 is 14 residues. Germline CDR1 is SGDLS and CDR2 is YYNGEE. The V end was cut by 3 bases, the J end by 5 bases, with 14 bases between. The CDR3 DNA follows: TGTGCCAGCAGCGCAGGAACAGGCTGGGAGACCCAGTACTTC. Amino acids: CASSAGTGWETQYF. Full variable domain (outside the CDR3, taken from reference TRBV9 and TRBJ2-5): DSGVTQTPKHLITATGQRVTLRCSPRSGDLSVYWYQQSLDQGLQFLIQYYNGEERAKGNILERFSAQQFPDLHSELNLSSLELGDSALYFCASSAGTGWETQYFGPGTRLLVL.

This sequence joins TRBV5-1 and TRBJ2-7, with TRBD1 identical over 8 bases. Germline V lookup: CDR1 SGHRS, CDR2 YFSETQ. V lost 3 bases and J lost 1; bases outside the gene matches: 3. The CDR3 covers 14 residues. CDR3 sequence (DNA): TGCGCCAGCAGCTCCCGGGACAGGTCCTACGAGCAGTACTTC. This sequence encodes CASSSRDRSYEQYF.

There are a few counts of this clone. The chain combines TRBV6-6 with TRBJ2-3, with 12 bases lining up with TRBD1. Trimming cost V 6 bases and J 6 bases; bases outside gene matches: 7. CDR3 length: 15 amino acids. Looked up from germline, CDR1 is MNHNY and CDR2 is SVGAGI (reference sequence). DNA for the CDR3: TGTGCCAGCAGCCGGGGACAGGGGGCGGCCGATACGCAGTATTTT. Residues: CASSRGQGAADTQYF.

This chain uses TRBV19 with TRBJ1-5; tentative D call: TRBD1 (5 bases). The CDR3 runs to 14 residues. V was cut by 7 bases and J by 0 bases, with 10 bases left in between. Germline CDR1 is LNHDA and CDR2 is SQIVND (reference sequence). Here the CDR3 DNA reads TGTGCCAGTAACCCCCAGGGTAGCAATCAGCCCCAGCATTTT. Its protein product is CASNPQGSNQPQHF.

As DNA, the CDR3 is TGTGCCTGGAGTAACCTACGGGTTCAGTACTTC. It specifies CAWSNLRVQYF. The V call is TRBV30, the J call TRBJ2-4, with no clear D. The CDR3 is made up of 11 amino acids. Per germline, CDR1 GTSNPN and CDR2 SVGIG (reference sequence). Trimming removed 2 bases from V and 11 bases from J, with 10 bases in between.

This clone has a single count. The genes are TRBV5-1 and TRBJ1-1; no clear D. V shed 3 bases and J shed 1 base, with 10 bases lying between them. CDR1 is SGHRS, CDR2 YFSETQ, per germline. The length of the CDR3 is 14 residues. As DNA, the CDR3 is TGCGCCAGCAGCTGGGAGGGTGGGAACACTGAAGCTTTCTTT. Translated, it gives CASSWEGGNTEAFF.

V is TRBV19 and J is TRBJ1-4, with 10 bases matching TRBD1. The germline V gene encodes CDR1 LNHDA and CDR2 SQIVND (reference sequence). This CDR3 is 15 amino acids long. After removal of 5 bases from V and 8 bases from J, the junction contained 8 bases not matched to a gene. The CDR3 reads CASSPDRGRLEKLFF. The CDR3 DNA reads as TGTGCCAGTAGTCCCGACAGGGGGCGCCTGGAAAAACTGTTTTTT.

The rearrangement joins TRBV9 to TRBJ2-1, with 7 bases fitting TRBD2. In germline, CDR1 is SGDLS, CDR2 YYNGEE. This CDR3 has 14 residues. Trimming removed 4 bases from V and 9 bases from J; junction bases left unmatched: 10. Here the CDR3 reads CASSFGLGAGEQFF. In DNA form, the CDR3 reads TGTGCCAGCAGCTTCGGACTAGGGGCAGGTGAGCAGTTCTTC. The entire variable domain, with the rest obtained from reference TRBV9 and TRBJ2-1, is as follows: DSGVTQTPKHLITATGQRVTLRCSPRSGDLSVYWYQQSLDQGLQFLIQYYNGEERAKGNILERFSAQQFPDLHSELNLSSLELGDSALYFCASSFGLGAGEQFFGPGTRLTVL.

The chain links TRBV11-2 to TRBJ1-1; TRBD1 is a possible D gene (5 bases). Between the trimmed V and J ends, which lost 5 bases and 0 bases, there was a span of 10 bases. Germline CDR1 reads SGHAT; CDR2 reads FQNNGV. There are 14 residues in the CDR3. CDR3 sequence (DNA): TGTGCCAGCAGCACGACAGTCATGAACACTGAAGCTTTCTTT. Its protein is CASSTTVMNTEAFF.

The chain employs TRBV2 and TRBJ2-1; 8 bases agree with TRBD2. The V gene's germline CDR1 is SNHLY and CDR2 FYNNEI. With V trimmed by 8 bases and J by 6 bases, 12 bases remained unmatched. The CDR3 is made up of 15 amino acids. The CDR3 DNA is TGTGCCAGCTCGGCTCGGGGGGGAAGAATCAATGAGCAGTTCTTC. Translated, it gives CASSARGGRINEQFF.

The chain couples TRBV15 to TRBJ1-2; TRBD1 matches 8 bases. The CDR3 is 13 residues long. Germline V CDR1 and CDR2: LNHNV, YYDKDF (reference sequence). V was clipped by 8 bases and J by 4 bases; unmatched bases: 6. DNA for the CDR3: TGTGCCACCCAAACAGGGGGGGGCTATGGCTACACCTTC. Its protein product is CATQTGGGYGYTF.

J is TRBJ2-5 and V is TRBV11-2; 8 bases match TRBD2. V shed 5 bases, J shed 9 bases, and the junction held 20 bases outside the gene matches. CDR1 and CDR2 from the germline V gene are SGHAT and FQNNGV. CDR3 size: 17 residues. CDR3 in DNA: TGTGCCAGCAGCCCTATCTCAGCGGGGGCCGCCCGAGGGGCCCAGTACTTC. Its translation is CASSPISAGAARGAQYF.

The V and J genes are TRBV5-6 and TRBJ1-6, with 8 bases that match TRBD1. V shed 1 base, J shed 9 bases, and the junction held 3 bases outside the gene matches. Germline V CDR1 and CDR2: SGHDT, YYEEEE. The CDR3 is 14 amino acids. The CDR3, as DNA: TGTGCCAGCAGCTTGAACAGGGGGACTTCACCCCTCCACTTT. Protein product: CASSLNRGTSPLHF.

The CDR3 is CASSQPQGRTPYEQYF. The CDR3 coding sequence is TGCGCCAGCAGCCAACCACAGGGGCGAACACCCTACGAGCAGTACTTC. The chain recombines TRBV4-1 with TRBJ2-7, with 7 positions matching TRBD1. Germline lookup yields CDR1 MGHRA and CDR2 YSYEKL. With V trimmed by 2 bases and J by 2 bases, 9 bases remained unmatched. The length of the CDR3 is 16 residues.

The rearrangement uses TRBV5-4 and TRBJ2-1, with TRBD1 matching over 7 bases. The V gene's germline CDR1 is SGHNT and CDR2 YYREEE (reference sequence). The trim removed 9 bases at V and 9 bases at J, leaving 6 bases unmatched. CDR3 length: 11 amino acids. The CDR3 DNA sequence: TGTGCCACAGACAGGGACCGTGAGCAGTTCTTC. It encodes CATDRDREQFF.